This entry describes one T cell receptor (beta chain). The data are from a study of T cell changes during pregnancy in multiple sclerosis. Libraries were prepared by immunoSEQ multiplex PCR; TCRdb keeps only in-frame clonotypes and omits some of them. The data contain 100,000 or so clones, roughly 93% of them singletons. Germline V gives CDR1 LGHNA, CDR2 YNFKEQ. This CDR3 has 16 residues. Between the trimmed V and J ends, which lost 4 bases and 4 bases, there was a span of 17 bases. The sequence derives from a female donor with multiple sclerosis, enrolled in a pregnancy study. Here the sequenced sample was peripheral blood, taken before pregnancy. The chain employs TRBV4-2 and TRBJ2-1, with D maybe TRBD1 (5 bases). The CDR3 is CASSPEGATRYNEQFF. The CDR3, as DNA: TGTGCCAGCAGCCCCGAAGGGGCTACCCGATACAATGAGCAGTTCTTC.